Described below is a single T cell receptor (beta chain) sequence and its context. Its antigen is not known. This sample is drawn from a study of cytomegalovirus exposure and HLA in healthy donors. Study-level findings and limits: In a later analysis, most CMV-associated TCR beta chains appeared HLA-restricted.

The germline V gene encodes CDR1 MDHEN and CDR2 SYDVKM. This CDR3 region has 14 residues. The V end was cut by 3 bases, the J end by 4 bases, with 13 bases between. Primers for the PCR totalled 60 Vbeta and 13 Jbeta. TCRdb's copy holds only in-frame clones and misses some; the assay was immunoSEQ multiplex PCR. The sample carries about 140,000 clones, roughly 70% recorded once. The V gene is TRBV28, the J gene TRBJ2-7; D is ambiguous. The sample was PBMCs. The sequence derives from a man between 25 and 39 years old in good health and CMV-seronegative. The CDR3, as DNA: TGTGCCAGCAGTTTCCACAGTGTTGCTTACGAGCAGTACTTC. Amino acid sequence: CASSFHSVAYEQYF.